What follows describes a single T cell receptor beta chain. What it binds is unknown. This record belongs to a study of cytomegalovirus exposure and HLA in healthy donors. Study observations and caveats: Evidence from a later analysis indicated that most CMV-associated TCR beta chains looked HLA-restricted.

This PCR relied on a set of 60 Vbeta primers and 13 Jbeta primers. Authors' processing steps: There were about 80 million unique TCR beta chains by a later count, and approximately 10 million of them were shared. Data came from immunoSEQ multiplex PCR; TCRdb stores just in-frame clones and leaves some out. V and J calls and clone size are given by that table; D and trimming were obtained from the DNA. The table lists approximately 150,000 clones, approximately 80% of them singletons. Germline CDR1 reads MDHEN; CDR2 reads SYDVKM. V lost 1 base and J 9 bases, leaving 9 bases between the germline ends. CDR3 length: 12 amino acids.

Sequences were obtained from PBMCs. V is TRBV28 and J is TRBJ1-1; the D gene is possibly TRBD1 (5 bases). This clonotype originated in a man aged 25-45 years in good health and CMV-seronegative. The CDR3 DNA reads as TGTGCCAGCAGTTTATTAGACAGTCAAGCTTTCTTT. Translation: CASSLLDSQAFF. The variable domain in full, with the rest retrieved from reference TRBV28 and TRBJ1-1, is DVKVTQSSRYLVKRTGEKVFLECVQDMDHENMFWYRQDPGLGLRLIYFSYDVKMKEKGDIPEGYSVSREKKERFSLILESASTNQTSMYLCASSLLDSQAFFGQGTRLTVV.